This entry is about one T cell receptor (beta chain). Its recognized antigen is unknown. Per-base qualities were not stored, and no clone one base away is much larger. Counted from cysteine to phenylalanine, this CDR3 has 14 amino acids. CDR3 DNA is the only sequence kept; it has 42 bases, read in frame from the first base. Taken from the germline V gene, the CDR1 and CDR2 loops are LGHNA and YSLEER. Trimming accounts for 0 bases at V and 6 bases at J, while the number of junction bases matched to no gene is 4. The data originate from a study of blood T cell repertoires in COVID-19 (dated by TCRdb to 2018 to 2021). With regard to the full study: Collaborator samples came from the United States, Italy and Spain and covered acute and convalescent phases of COVID-19. The repertoires were made available in a free public database intended to serve as a resource for research on the immune response to SARS-CoV-2. The samples were drawn from two sources: the first 160 participants of the ongoing ImmuneRACE study, and over 950 subjects contributed by 6 global collaborators. The material from the prospective study consisted of cDNA or gDNA derived from T cells, B-cell-depleted T cells, or PBMCs. Subjects who had been exposed to COVID-19, were actively infected with it, or had recovered from it provided the deeply sampled blood TCRbeta repertoires that made up the dataset. A de-identified subject ID, COVID-19 status, age in years and sex were almost always included in the sample metadata. HLA class I and class II types, where available, came from metadata supplied by the sample provider rather than from assay-based typing.

Whole blood was collected in K2EDTA tubes by collaborating institutions according to the institutions' own protocols. For TCRbeta analysis, collaborator samples were shipped as frozen whole blood, as isolated PBMCs, or as DNA extracted from either sample type. TCRbeta CDR3 regions were amplified from genomic DNA using the immunoSEQ Assay, a bias-controlled multiplex PCR. As for the authors' bioinformatics: Within the assay, amplification of reference gene primers was used to estimate how many nucleated cells each sample contained. To quantify the absolute abundance of each unique TCRbeta CDR3 rearrangement, sequence reads were collapsed and filtered. For each sample, productive Simpson clonality was calculated as the square root of Simpson's diversity index across productive rearrangements. TCRdb carries this immuneACCESS record with in-frame sequences only. Its versions omit some clonotypes, under half of them owing to an unresolved V gene in the studies checked, with the rest unexplained. Clone size and V and J calls were adopted from that table, with D and trimming inferred from the DNA. The sample profile shows some 140,000 clones; around 86% of them were found once. The ten top clones hold about 2.5% of the sample.

The paper's findings and limits, for the study overall: The quantity of clinical and demographic metadata differed by source and by participant and was supplied without curation.

The rearrangement combines TRBV4-3 with TRBJ1-2, with TRBD1 matching 7 junction bases. What was sequenced was peripheral blood. This sequence originates from a man aged 50-60 years with active COVID-19. The CDR3 region reads CASSQEGRGHGYTF. The nucleotide sequence reads as follows: TGCGCCAGCAGCCAAGAGGGTAGGGGGCATGGCTACACCTTC.